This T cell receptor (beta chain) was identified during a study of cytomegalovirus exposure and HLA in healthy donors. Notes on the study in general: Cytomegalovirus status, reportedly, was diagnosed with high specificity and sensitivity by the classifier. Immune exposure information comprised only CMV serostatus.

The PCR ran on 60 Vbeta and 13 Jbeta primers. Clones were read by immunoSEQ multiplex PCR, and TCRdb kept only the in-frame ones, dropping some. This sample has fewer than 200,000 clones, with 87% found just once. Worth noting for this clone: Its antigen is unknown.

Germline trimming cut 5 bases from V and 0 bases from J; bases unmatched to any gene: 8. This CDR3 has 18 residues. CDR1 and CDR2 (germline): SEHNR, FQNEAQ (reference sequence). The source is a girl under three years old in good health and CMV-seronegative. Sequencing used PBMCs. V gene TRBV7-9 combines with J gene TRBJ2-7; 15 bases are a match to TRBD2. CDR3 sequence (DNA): TGTGCCAGCAGCCTGGGACTAGCGGGGGGCCCCAGCTCCTACGAGCAGTACTTC. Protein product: CASSLGLAGGPSSYEQYF. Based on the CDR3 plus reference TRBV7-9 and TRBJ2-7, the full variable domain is DTGVSQNPRHKITKRGQNVTFRCDPISEHNRLYWYRQTLGQGPEFLTYFQNEAQLEKSRLLSDRFSAERPKGSFSTLEIQRTEQGDSAMYLCASSLGLAGGPSSYEQYFGPGTRLTVT.